The 31 T cell receptor beta chains given below trace back to one sample, sequenced in a study of cytomegalovirus exposure and HLA in healthy donors. PCR amplification relied on 60 Vbeta primers (plus 13 Jbeta primers). Only in-frame clones appear in the TCRdb table, and some are missing; sequencing was by immunoSEQ multiplex PCR. Among fewer than 300,000 clones listed, 80% were seen once. Material for sequencing was PBMCs. The receptor source for this set is a girl aged 2 to 10 in good health and CMV-seronegative.

The genes are TRBV6-1 and TRBJ1-5; 11 bases line up with TRBD1. The ends lost 3 bases at V and 6 bases at J; junction bases unmatched: 4. Germline-derived CDR1 and CDR2 are MNHNS and SASEGT. The CDR3 runs 15 residues. The CDR3 loop is CASSERTGGFQPQHF. The CDR3 DNA sequence: TGTGCCAGCAGTGAGAGGACAGGGGGCTTTCAGCCCCAGCATTTT.

This chain joins TRBV2 and TRBJ1-2, with 8 bases matching TRBD1. CDR3 length: 13 residues. CDR1 and CDR2 (germline): SNHLY, FYNNEI. Germline trimming cut 10 bases from V and 4 bases from J; bases unmatched to any gene: 8. In DNA, the CDR3 is TGTGCCACGCTGGGAGACAGGGGCTATGGCTACACCTTC. It yields the protein CATLGDRGYGYTF.

V gene TRBV4-1 combines with J gene TRBJ2-3; 8 nucleotides match TRBD2. CDR3 length: 16 residues. The V gene's germline CDR1 is MGHRA and CDR2 YSYEKL. J lost 0 bases, V lost 2 bases, and 4 bases had no gene match. The CDR3 is CASSQWASGSTDTQYF. CDR3 coding DNA: TGCGCCAGCAGCCAATGGGCTAGCGGGAGCACAGATACGCAGTATTTT.

To note about this clone: Germline and junction disagree at one end, which may indicate a read error. The J gene is TRBJ1-1, the V gene TRBV28; 9 bases map to TRBD1. The CDR3 is made up of 16 amino acids. Germline lookup yields CDR1 MDHEN and CDR2 SYDVKM. The CDR3 nucleotides are TGTGCCAGCAGTCTCACAGGGGGCAGTGGGAACACTGAAACTTTCTTT. It codes for CASSLTGGSGNTETFF.

The chain uses TRBV11-2 and TRBJ1-1; weak D call: TRBD1 (6 bases). This CDR3 contains 13 residues. Deletions cut 5 bases from V and 5 bases from J, with 12 bases between. CDR1 SGHAT and CDR2 FQNNGV come from the germline V gene. Written as DNA, the CDR3 is TGTGCCAGCAGCACCCAGGGGTTTACTGAAGCTTTCTTT. Amino acids: CASSTQGFTEAFF.

V is TRBV5-1 and J is TRBJ2-5, with a possible D match to TRBD1 (6 bases). The germline V gene encodes CDR1 SGHRS and CDR2 YFSETQ. V lost 0 bases and J lost 1, with 10 bases in between. The CDR3 covers 15 residues. This CDR3 is CASSLGLGAQETQYF. The CDR3 coding sequence is TGCGCCAGCAGCTTGGGGTTGGGGGCCCAAGAGACCCAGTACTTC.

On this clone itself: Mismatch with germline at one junction end may stem from a read error. V usage is TRBV28 and J usage is TRBJ2-1; TRBD2 might be the D (6 bases). The CDR3 runs 13 residues. Per the germline V gene, CDR1 is MDHEN and CDR2 is SYDVKM. This chain's CDR3 is CASSQTTGGDSVF. The CDR3 DNA follows: TGTGCCAGCAGCCAGACCACAGGAGGGGATAGCGTCTTC.

This clone was seen only once. The chain couples TRBV2 to TRBJ1-2; maybe TRBD1 (5 bases). Germline CDR1 SNHLY, CDR2 FYNNEI. CDR3 length: 13 residues. Trimming took off 4 bases at V and 6 bases at J, with 12 bases between the two ends. The CDR3 sequence: CASSGRSGNGYTF. For the CDR3, the DNA is TGTGCCAGCAGTGGTAGGTCAGGGAATGGCTACACCTTC.

This rearrangement joins TRBV9 to TRBJ1-1; D possibly corresponds to TRBD1 (5 bases). Germline assignment: CDR1 SGDLS and CDR2 YYNGEE. Trimming shortened V by 0 bases and J by 5 bases, and 17 bases separated the two germline ends. The CDR3 extends over 16 amino acids. The CDR3 nucleotides read TGTGCCAGCAGCGTAGGGGGGGACGGCGCGGAGACTGAAGCTTTCTTT. It translates to CASSVGGDGAETEAFF.

The chain couples TRBV30 to TRBJ2-2, with D possibly being TRBD2 (6 bases). The CDR3 consists of 15 residues. The germline V and J ends were trimmed by 5 bases and 0 bases, with 13 bases remaining between them. CDR1 is GTSNPN and CDR2 is SVGIG in the germline V gene (reference sequence). CDR3 nucleotide sequence: TGTGCCTGGGGGACCGGCGGGGCGAACACCGGGGAGCTGTTTTTT. Translating gives CAWGTGGANTGELFF.

The chain joins TRBV30 to TRBJ2-3; 10 nucleotides align to TRBD2. CDR1 and CDR2 from the germline V gene are GTSNPN and SVGIG (reference sequence). V was clipped by 2 bases and J by 5 bases; unmatched bases: 7. The CDR3 length is 15 residues. The CDR3 is CAWSSLAGAGDTQYF. CDR3 nucleotide sequence: TGTGCCTGGAGTTCCCTAGCGGGAGCCGGAGATACGCAGTATTTT.

The chain uses TRBV6-1 and TRBJ2-5, with 8 bases lining up with TRBD2. The J call is in doubt because the DNA end fits TRBJ2-7 better. The CDR3 sequence is 15 residues long. Germline-derived CDR1 and CDR2 are MNHNS and SASEGT. As DNA, the CDR3 is TGTGCCAGCCACCTGCGGGCAGCGGGGGCCTACGAGCAGTACTTC. Its protein is CASHLRAAGAYEQYF.

The chain joins TRBV5-1 to TRBJ1-2; D is ambiguous. Per the germline V gene, CDR1 is SGHRS and CDR2 is YFSETQ. The CDR3 spans 16 residues. The V end was cut by 0 bases, the J end by 5 bases, with 17 bases between. The CDR3 sequence: CASSLVAGVGVYGYTF. The CDR3, as DNA: TGCGCCAGCAGCTTGGTTGCGGGAGTAGGAGTTTATGGCTACACCTTC. The full variable domain, rest sourced from reference TRBV5-1 and TRBJ1-2, is KAGVTQTPRYLIKTRGQQVTLSCSPISGHRSVSWYQQTPGQGLQFLFEYFSETQRNKGNFPGRFSGRQFSNSRSEMNVSTLELGDSALYLCASSLVAGVGVYGYTFGSGTRLTVV.

This clone occurred a few times. V is TRBV10-3 and J is TRBJ2-2; 8 nucleotides agree with TRBD2. Germline V gene sequence: CDR1 ENHRY, CDR2 SYGVKD. V shed 7 bases and J 0 bases; nucleotides not matched to a gene: 10. This CDR3 contains 17 residues. For the CDR3, the DNA is TGTGCCATCACGGGGACGCAAGCGGGGGCGAACACCGGGGAGCTGTTTTTT. Translating gives CAITGTQAGANTGELFF.

This clone was picked up one time. This chain uses TRBV7-8 with TRBJ1-2; maybe TRBD1 (6 bases). This CDR3 has 13 residues. Germline V gene sequence: CDR1 SGHVS, CDR2 FQNEAQ. With 11 bases removed from V and 3 bases from J, the gap between germline ends came to 16 bases. CDR3 in amino acids: CASQSPGDYGYTF. CDR3 in DNA: TGTGCCTCTCAAAGTCCAGGGGACTATGGCTACACCTTC.

The V call is TRBV7-9, the J call TRBJ1-3; tentative D call: TRBD1 (6 bases). This CDR3 has 16 residues. V lost 4 bases, J lost 0 bases, and 13 bases lay in between. Germline V CDR1 and CDR2: SEHNR, FQNEAQ (reference sequence). CDR3 sequence: CASSSPGQSSGNTIYF. For the CDR3, the DNA is TGTGCCAGCAGCTCACCGGGACAAAGCTCTGGAAACACCATATATTTT.

Regarding this clone: Other DNA sequences in the sample encode the same CDR3. The rearrangement links TRBV5-1 to TRBJ1-2; D perhaps matches TRBD1 (6 bases). Trimming stripped 3 bases from V and 2 bases from J, with 8 bases between. CDR3 length: 13 residues. The germline CDR1 and CDR2 sequences are SGHRS and YFSETQ. The DNA of the CDR3 is TGCGCCAGCAGCTCCCAGGGGAACTATGGCTACACCTTC. Protein: CASSSQGNYGYTF.

This clone was counted once. This chain joins TRBV4-2 and TRBJ2-7; TRBD2 matches 10 bases. V was pared by 1 base and J by 4 bases, with 4 bases of the junction left unmatched. The CDR3 totals 15 residues. The germline V gene has CDR1 LGHNA and CDR2 YNFKEQ. The CDR3 loop reads CASSQGSGGPYEQYF. The CDR3 nucleotides are TGTGCCAGCAGCCAAGGTAGCGGGGGGCCGTACGAGCAGTACTTC.

The chain is built from TRBV19 and TRBJ1-5; 9 nucleotides align to TRBD1. The V and J ends lost 5 bases and 3 bases, in that order; junction bases with no gene match: 8. CDR1 is LNHDA and CDR2 is SQIVND in the germline V gene (reference sequence). This CDR3 contains 16 residues. This chain's CDR3 is CASSDLGTGYNQPQHF. The DNA of the CDR3 is TGTGCCAGTAGTGACCTCGGGACAGGGTACAATCAGCCCCAGCATTTT. The whole variable domain, remainder taken from reference TRBV19 and TRBJ1-5, is DGGITQSPKYLFRKEGQNVTLSCEQNLNHDAMYWYRQDPGQGLRLIYYSQIVNDFQKGDIAEGYSVSREKKESFPLTVTSAQKNPTAFYLCASSDLGTGYNQPQHFGDGTRLSIL.

V gene TRBV16 combines with J gene TRBJ1-5, with D perhaps TRBD1 (5 bases). The CDR3 loop spans 14 amino acids. Germline V gene lookup returns CDR1 KGHSY and CDR2 FQNENV. V lost 8 bases and J 5 bases, leaving 16 bases between the germline ends. The CDR3 is CASQGGVGYQPQHF. The CDR3 DNA reads TGTGCCAGCCAGGGAGGAGTGGGGTATCAGCCCCAGCATTTT. The entire variable domain, with the rest obtained from reference TRBV16 and TRBJ1-5, is as follows: GEEVAQTPKHLVRGEGQKAKLYCAPIKGHSYVFWYQQVLKNEFKFLISFQNENVFDETGMPKERFSAKCLPNSPCSLEIQATKLEDSAVYFCASQGGVGYQPQHFGDGTRLSIL.

DNA of the CDR3: TGTGCCAGCTCATCTAACTGGTACGAGCAGTACTTC. This translates into CASSSNWYEQYF. The chain joins TRBV18 to TRBJ2-7; D not resolved. Germline CDR1 and CDR2: KGHSH and LQKENI. CDR3 length: 12 amino acids. Trimming took 5 bases from V and 4 from J, leaving 9 bases between them.

This chain connects TRBV6-6 to TRBJ2-7; the D gene is possibly TRBD1 (6 bases). The germline V gene encodes CDR1 MNHNY and CDR2 SVGAGI (reference sequence). The CDR3 contains 15 residues. Trimming took off 0 bases at V and 3 bases at J, with 12 bases between the two ends. As DNA, the CDR3 is TGTGCCAGCAGTTACTCGCGTGGACAGAGCTACGAGCAGTACTTC. Translating gives CASSYSRGQSYEQYF.

The chain combines TRBV5-6 with TRBJ2-1; D is possibly TRBD1 (5 bases). Germline loops: CDR1 SGHDT, CDR2 YYEEEE. There are 14 residues in the CDR3. Between the trimmed V and J ends, which lost 0 bases and 2 bases, there was a span of 6 bases. In DNA, the CDR3 is TGTGCCAGCAGCTTGGCGGACACCTACAATGAGCAGTTCTTC. Its translation is CASSLADTYNEQFF. Full variable domain (outside the CDR3, taken from reference TRBV5-6 and TRBJ2-1): DAGVTQSPTHLIKTRGQQVTLRCSPKSGHDTVSWYQQALGQGPQFIFQYYEEEERQRGNFPDRFSGHQFPNYSSELNVNALLLGDSALYLCASSLADTYNEQFFGPGTRLTVL.

The chain couples TRBV7-7 to TRBJ2-3; a weak D match, TRBD2 (5 bases). Trimming took off 3 bases at V and 6 bases at J, with 16 bases between the two ends. Germline CDR1 and CDR2: SSHAT and FNYEAQ (reference sequence). CDR3 length equals 15 residues. The CDR3 loop reads CASSLTLEGSDTQYF. The CDR3 DNA reads TGTGCCAGCAGCTTGACCCTAGAGGGTTCGGATACGCAGTATTTT.

Of note for this clone: No DNA is shown, since the ends of the CDR3 on it are uncertain; the CDR3 is the one TCRdb lists. The chain combines TRBV30 with TRBJ2-1; the table's D call, TRBD2, was not checked against the DNA. Germline lookup yields CDR1 GTSNPN and CDR2 SVGIG (reference sequence). Both ends counted, the CDR3 spans 14 residues. CDR3 loop: CAWGAGTSGSIRLF.

The CDR3 loop is CASSRTSSYYNEQFF. In DNA form, the CDR3 reads TGTGCCAGCAGCCGTACTAGTTCATACTACAATGAGCAGTTCTTC. The chain recombines TRBV13 with TRBJ2-1; TRBD2 might be the D (5 bases). V lost 5 bases, J lost 3 bases, and 14 bases lay in between. Per the germline V gene, CDR1 is PRHDT and CDR2 is FYEKMQ (reference sequence). This CDR3 comprises 15 residues.

This chain joins TRBV30 and TRBJ2-4; 8 positions agree with TRBD1. Germline-derived CDR1 and CDR2 are GTSNPN and SVGIG (reference sequence). The CDR3 length is 19 residues. V lost 1 base to trimming and J lost 0 bases; unmatched junction nucleotides: 14. The CDR3 here is CAWSDSTSTGVLAKNIQYF. CDR3 DNA: TGTGCCTGGAGTGACTCCACCTCGACAGGGGTCCTAGCCAAAAACATTCAGTACTTC.

V and J are TRBV5-4 and TRBJ1-2; 9 bases are a match to TRBD1. Germline CDR1 and CDR2: SGHNT and YYREEE (reference sequence). The CDR3 is 18 residues long. Trimming took 2 bases from V and 3 from J; bases not matched to a gene: 14. The CDR3: CASSLVAQGAHPDYGYTF. Written as DNA, the CDR3 is TGTGCCAGCAGCTTAGTCGCACAGGGGGCCCACCCCGACTATGGCTACACCTTC.

The V and J genes are TRBV4-2 and TRBJ2-7, with D hard to call. V lost 0 bases, J lost 6 bases, and 9 bases lay in between. In germline, CDR1 is LGHNA, CDR2 YNFKEQ. This CDR3 comprises 13 residues. CDR3 residues: CASSQDVGLEQYF. Here the CDR3 DNA reads TGTGCCAGCAGCCAAGACGTGGGCCTCGAGCAGTACTTC.

The CDR3 reads CASSPGLGSYNEQFF. In nucleotides, the CDR3 is TGTGCCAGCAGTCCGGGACTCGGCTCCTACAATGAGCAGTTCTTC. This rearrangement joins TRBV5-4 to TRBJ2-1, with D possibly being TRBD2 (6 bases). Trimming removed 5 bases from V and 0 bases from J, with 12 bases in between. CDR1 and CDR2 from the germline V gene are SGHNT and YYREEE (reference sequence). The CDR3 has 15 amino acids. Looking up the rest from reference TRBV5-4 and TRBJ2-1 gives the full variable domain: ETGVTQSPTHLIKTRGQQVTLRCSSQSGHNTVSWYQQALGQGPQFIFQYYREEENGRGNFPPRFSGLQFPNYSSELNVNALELDDSALYLCASSPGLGSYNEQFFGPGTRLTVL.

The CDR3 DNA is TGTGCCAGCAGTTACTCGACAGGGGCCTACGAGCAGTACTTC. Encoded protein: CASSYSTGAYEQYF. The chain has TRBV6-5 and TRBJ2-7; TRBD1 matches at 8 bases. This CDR3 comprises 14 residues. Germline lookup yields CDR1 MNHEY and CDR2 SVGAGI. V lost 0 bases, J lost 2 bases, and 0 bases stayed unmatched.